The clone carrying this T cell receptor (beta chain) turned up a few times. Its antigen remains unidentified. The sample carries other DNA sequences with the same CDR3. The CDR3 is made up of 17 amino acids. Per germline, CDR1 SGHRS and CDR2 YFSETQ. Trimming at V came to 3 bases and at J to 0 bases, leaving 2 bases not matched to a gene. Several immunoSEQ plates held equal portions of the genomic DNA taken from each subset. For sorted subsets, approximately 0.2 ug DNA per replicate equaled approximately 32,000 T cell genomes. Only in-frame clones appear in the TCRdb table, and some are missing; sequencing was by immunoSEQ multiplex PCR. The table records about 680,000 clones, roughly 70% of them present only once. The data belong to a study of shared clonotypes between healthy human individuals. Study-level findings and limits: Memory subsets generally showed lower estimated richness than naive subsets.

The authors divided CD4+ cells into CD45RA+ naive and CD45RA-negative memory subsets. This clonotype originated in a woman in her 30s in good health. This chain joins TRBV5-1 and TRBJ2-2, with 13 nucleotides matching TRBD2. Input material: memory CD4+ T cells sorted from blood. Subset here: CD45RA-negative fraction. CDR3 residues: CASSWTSGSPNTGELFF. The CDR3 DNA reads TGCGCCAGCAGCTGGACTAGCGGGAGCCCGAACACCGGGGAGCTGTTTTTT.